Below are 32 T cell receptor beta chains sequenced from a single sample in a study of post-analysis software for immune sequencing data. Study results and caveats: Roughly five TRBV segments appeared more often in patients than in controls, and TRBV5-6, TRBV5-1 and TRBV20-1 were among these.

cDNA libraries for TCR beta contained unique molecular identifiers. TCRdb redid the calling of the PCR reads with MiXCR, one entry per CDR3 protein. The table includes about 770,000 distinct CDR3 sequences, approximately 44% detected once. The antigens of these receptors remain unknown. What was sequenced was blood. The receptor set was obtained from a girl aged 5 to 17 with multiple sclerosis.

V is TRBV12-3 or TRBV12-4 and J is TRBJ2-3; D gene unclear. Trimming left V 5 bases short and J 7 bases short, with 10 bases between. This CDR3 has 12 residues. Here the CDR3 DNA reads TGTGCCAGCAGTCCCGCCCTCCATACGCAGTATTTT. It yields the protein CASSPALHTQYF.

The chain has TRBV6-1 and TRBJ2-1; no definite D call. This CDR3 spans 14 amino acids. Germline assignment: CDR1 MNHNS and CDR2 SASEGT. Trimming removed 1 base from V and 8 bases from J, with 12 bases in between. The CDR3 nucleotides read TGTGCCAGCAGTGAAGGGGTGGGCGCGGATGAGCAGTTCTTC. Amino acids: CASSEGVGADEQFF.

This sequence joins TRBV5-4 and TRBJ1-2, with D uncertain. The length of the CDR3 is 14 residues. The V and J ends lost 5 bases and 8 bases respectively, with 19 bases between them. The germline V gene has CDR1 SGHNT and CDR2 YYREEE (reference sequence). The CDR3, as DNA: TGTGCCAGCAGTTACGATGGCGGGGAGCTGGGCTACACCTTC. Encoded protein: CASSYDGGELGYTF.

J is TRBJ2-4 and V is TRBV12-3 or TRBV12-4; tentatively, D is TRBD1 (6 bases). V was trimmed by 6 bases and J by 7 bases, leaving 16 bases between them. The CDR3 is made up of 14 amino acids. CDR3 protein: CASRPTGTPNIQYF. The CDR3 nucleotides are TGTGCCAGCAGGCCAACCGGGACACCGAACATTCAGTACTTC.

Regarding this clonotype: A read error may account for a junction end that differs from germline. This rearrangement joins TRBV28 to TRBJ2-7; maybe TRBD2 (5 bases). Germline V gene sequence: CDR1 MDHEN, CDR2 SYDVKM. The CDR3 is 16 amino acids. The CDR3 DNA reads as TGTGCCGGCAGTTTAAACGTGGACTCGATTCACTACGAGCAGTACTTC. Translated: CAGSLNVDSIHYEQYF. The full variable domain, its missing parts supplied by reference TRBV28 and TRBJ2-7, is DVKVTQSSRYLVKRTGEKVFLECVQDMDHENMFWYRQDPGLGLRLIYFSYDVKMKEKGDIPEGYSVSREKKERFSLILESASTNQTSMYLCAGSLNVDSIHYEQYFGPGTRLTVT.

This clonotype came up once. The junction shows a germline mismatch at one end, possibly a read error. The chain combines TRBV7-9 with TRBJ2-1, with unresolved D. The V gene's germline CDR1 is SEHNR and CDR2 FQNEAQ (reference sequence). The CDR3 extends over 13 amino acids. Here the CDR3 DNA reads TGTGCCAGCACCTCGAGCTCCTACAATGAGCGGTTCTTC. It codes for CASTSSSYNERFF.

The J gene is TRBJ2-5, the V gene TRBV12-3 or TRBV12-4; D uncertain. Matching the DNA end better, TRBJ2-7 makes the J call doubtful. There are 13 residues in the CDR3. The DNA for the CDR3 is TGTGCCAGCAGTCCAGTTGGGGTGGTCGAGCAGTACTTC. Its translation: CASSPVGVVEQYF.

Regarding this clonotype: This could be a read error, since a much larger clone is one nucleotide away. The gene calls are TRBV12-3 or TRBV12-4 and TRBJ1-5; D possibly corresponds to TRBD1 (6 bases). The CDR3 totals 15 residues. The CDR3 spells CAGSLAGASNQPQHF. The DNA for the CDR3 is TGTGCCGGCAGTTTAGCAGGGGCGAGCAATCAGCCCCAGCATTTT.

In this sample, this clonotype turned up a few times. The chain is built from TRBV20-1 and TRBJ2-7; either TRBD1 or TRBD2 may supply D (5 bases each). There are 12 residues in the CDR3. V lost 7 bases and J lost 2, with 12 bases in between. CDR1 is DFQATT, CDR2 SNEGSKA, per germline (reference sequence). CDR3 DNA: TGCAGTGAGGGACCTCGTCCCTACGAGCAGTACTTC. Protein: CSEGPRPYEQYF.

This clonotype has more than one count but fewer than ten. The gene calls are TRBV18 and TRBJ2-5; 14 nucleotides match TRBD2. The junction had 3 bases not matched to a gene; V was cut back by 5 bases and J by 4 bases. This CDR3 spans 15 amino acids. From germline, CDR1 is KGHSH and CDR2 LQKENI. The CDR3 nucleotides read TGTGCCAGCTCAAGGACTAGCGGGAGGCTAGAGACCCAGTACTTC. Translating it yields CASSRTSGRLETQYF.

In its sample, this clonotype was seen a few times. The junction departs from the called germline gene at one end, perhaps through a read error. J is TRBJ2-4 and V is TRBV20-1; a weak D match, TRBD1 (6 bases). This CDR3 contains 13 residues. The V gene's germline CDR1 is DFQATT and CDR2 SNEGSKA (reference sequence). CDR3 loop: CSARVVQGNIQYF. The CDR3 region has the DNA TGCAGTGCCAGAGTGGTACAGGGTAACATTCAGTACTTC.

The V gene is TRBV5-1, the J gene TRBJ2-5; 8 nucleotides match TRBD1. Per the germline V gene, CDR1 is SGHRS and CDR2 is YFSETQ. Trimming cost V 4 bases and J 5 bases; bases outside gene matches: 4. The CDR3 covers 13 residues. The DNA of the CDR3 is TGCGCCAGCAGCACGGACAGGGTGGAGACCCAGTACTTC. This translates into CASSTDRVETQYF.

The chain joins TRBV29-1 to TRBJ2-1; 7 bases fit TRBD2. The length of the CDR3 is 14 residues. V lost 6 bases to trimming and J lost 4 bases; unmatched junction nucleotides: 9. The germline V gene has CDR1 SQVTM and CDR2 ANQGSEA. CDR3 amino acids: CSVFLADSYNEQFF. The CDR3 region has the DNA TGCAGCGTCTTCCTAGCGGATTCTTACAATGAGCAGTTCTTC.

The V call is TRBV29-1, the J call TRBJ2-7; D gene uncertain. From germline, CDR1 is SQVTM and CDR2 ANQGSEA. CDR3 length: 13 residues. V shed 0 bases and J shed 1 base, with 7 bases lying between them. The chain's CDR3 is CSVEDPTSYEQYF. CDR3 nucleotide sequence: TGCAGCGTTGAAGATCCAACGTCCTACGAGCAGTACTTC.

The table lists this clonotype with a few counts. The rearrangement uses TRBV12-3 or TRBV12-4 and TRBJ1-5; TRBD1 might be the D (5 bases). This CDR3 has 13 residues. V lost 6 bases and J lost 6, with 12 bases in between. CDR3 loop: CASRFSRGQPQHF. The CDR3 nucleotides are TGTGCCAGCAGGTTCTCAAGGGGTCAGCCCCAGCATTTT.

This CDR3 reads CASRAGVAGSYEQYF. The DNA of the CDR3 is TGCGCCAGCAGGGCCGGGGTAGCGGGCTCCTACGAGCAGTACTTC. This chain uses TRBV5-1 with TRBJ2-7; 7 bases line up with TRBD2. The ends lost 5 bases at V and 0 bases at J; junction bases unmatched: 8. Germline lookup yields CDR1 SGHRS and CDR2 YFSETQ. The CDR3 has 15 residues.

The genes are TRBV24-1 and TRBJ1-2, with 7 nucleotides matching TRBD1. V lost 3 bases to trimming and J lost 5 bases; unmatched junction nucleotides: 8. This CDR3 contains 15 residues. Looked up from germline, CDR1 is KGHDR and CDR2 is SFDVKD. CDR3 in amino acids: CATSDPGTELYGYTF. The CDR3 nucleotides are TGTGCCACCAGTGATCCCGGGACAGAACTTTATGGCTACACCTTC.

CDR3 residues: CASSFGQGAYGEQFF. CDR3 coding DNA: TGCGCCAGCAGCTTCGGACAGGGAGCGTATGGTGAGCAGTTCTTC. This chain links TRBV5-1 with TRBJ2-1, with 8 positions matching TRBD1. The CDR3 has 15 residues. CDR1 SGHRS and CDR2 YFSETQ come from the germline V gene. Trimming cost V 2 bases and J 9 bases; bases outside gene matches: 10.

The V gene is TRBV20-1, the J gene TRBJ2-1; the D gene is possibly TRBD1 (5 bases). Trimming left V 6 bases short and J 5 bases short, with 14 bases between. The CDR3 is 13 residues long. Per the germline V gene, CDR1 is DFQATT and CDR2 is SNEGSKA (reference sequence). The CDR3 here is CSAQSRTNNEQFF. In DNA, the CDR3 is TGCAGTGCCCAGAGTCGGACAAACAATGAGCAGTTCTTC.

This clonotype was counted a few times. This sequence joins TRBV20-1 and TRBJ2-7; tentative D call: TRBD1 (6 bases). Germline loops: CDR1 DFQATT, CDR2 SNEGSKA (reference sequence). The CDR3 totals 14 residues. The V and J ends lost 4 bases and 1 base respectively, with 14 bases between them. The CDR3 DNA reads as TGCAGTGCTATGCTGGACAGTACGTCCTACGAGCAGTACTTC. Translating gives CSAMLDSTSYEQYF.

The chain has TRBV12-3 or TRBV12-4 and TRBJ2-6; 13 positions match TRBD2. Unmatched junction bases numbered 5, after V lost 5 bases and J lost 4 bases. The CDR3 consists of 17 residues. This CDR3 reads CASSTRLAGGGANVLTF. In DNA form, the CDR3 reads TGTGCCAGCAGTACCCGACTAGCGGGGGGCGGGGCCAACGTCCTGACTTTC.

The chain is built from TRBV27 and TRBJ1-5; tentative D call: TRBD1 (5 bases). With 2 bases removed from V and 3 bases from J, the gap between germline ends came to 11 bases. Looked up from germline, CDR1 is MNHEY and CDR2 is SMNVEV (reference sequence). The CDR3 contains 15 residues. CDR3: CASSLGGAYNQPQHF. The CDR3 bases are TGTGCCAGCAGTTTAGGGGGTGCCTACAATCAGCCCCAGCATTTT.

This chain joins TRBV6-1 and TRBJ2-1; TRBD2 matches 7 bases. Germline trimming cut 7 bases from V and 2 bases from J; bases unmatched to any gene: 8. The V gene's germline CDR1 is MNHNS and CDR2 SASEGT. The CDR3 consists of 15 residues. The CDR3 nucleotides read TGTGCCAGCATTCCTAGCGGAGGGGCCTACAATGAGCAGTTCTTC. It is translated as CASIPSGGAYNEQFF.

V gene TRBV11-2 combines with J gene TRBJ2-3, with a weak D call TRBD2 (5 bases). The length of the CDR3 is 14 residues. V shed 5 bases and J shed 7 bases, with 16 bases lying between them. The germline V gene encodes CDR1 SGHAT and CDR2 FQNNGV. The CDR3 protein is CASSQGLPHNTQYF. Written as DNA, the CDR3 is TGTGCCAGCAGCCAAGGACTCCCTCACAATACGCAGTATTTT.

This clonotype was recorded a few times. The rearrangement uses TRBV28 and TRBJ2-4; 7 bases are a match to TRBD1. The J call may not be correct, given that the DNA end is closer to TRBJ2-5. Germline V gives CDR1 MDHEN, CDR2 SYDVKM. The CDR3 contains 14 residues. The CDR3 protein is CASSSDRFLETQYF. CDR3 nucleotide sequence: TGTGCCAGCAGTTCGGACAGGTTTTTGGAGACCCAGTACTTC.

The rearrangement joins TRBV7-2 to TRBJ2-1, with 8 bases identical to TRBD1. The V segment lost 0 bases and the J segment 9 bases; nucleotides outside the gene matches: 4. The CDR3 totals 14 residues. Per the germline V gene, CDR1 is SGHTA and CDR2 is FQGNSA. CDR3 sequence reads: CASSLAPGQGEQFF. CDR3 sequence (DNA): TGTGCCAGCAGCTTAGCCCCCGGACAGGGTGAGCAGTTCTTC.

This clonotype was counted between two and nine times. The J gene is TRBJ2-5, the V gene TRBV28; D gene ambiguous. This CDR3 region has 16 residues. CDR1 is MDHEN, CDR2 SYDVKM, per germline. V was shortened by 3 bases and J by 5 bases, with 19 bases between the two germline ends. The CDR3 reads CASSFQGSAPGETQYF. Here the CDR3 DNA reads TGTGCCAGCAGTTTTCAAGGATCGGCTCCGGGTGAGACCCAGTACTTC. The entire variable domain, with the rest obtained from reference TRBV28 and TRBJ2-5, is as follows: DVKVTQSSRYLVKRTGEKVFLECVQDMDHENMFWYRQDPGLGLRLIYFSYDVKMKEKGDIPEGYSVSREKKERFSLILESASTNQTSMYLCASSFQGSAPGETQYFGPGTRLLVL.

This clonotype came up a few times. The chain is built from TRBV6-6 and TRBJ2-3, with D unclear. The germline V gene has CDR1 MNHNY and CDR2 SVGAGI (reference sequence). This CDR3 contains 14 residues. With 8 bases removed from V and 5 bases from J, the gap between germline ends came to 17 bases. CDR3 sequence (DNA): TGTGCCAGCTGGACGGGCCTGCGAGGAGATACGCAGTATTTT. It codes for CASWTGLRGDTQYF.

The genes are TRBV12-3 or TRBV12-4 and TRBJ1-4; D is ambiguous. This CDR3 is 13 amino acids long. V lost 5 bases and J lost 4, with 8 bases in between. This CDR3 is CASSLNSNEKLFF. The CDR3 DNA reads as TGTGCCAGCAGTCTCAATAGTAATGAAAAACTGTTTTTT.

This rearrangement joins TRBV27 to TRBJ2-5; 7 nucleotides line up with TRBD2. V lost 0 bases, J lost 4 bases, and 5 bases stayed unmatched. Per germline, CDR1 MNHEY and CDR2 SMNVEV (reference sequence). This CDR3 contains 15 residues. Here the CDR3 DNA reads TGTGCCAGCAGTTTATCGGGAGGGGTTTTAGAGACCCAGTACTTC. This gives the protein CASSLSGGVLETQYF.

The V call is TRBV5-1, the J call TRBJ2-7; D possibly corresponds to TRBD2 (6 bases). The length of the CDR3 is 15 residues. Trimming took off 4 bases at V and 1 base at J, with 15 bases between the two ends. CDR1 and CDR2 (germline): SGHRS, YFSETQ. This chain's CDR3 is CASSELAIPSYEQYF. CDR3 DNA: TGCGCCAGCAGCGAGCTAGCGATCCCTTCCTACGAGCAGTACTTC.

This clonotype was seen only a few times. Here the CDR3 reads CASSPPGTGNTGELFF. DNA of the CDR3: TGTGCCAGCAGCCCGCCCGGGACAGGGAACACCGGGGAGCTGTTTTTT. The rearrangement uses TRBV7-9 and TRBJ2-2, with 8 bases aligning to TRBD1. Germline trimming cut 5 bases from V and 1 base from J; bases unmatched to any gene: 6. Germline V CDR1 and CDR2: SEHNR, FQNEAQ (reference sequence). CDR3 size: 16 residues.